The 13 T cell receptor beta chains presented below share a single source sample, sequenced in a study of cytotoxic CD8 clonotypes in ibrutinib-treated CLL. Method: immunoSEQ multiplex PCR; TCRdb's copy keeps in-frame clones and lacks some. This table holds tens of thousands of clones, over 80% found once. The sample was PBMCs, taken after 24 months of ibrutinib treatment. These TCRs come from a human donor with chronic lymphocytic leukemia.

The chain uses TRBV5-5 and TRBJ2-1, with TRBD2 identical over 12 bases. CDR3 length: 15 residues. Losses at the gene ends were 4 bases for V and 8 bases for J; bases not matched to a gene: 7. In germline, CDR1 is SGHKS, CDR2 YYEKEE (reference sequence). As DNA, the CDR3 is TGTGCCAGCAGCGTGACTAGCGGGAGAAGGGATGAGCAGTTCTTC. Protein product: CASSVTSGRRDEQFF.

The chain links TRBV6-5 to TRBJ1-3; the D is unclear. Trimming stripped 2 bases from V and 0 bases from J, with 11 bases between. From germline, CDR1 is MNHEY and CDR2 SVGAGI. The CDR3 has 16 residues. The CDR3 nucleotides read TGTGCCAGCAGTTACAAGGCAGCCACCTCTGGAAACACCATATATTTT. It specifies CASSYKAATSGNTIYF.

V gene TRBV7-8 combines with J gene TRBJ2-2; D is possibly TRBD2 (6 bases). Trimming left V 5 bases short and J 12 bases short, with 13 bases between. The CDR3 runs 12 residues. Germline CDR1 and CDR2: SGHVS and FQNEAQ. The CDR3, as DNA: TGTGCCAGCAGCCCCCTGGAGGGAAAGCTGTTTTTT. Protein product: CASSPLEGKLFF.

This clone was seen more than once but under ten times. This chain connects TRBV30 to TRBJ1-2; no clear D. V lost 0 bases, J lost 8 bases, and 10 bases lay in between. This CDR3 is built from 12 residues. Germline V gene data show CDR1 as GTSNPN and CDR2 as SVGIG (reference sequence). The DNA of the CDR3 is TGTGCCTGGAGTGTACGTAAGGGCGGCTACACCTTC. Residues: CAWSVRKGGYTF.

In DNA form, the CDR3 reads TGCGCCAGCAGCCAAGATTTACCCTTTGGGCAGACCTTGGAGACCCAGTACTTC. Its translation: CASSQDLPFGQTLETQYF. V is TRBV4-3 and J is TRBJ2-5; D is undetermined. The germline gives CDR1 LGHNA, CDR2 YSLEER. Trimming stripped 0 bases from V and 5 bases from J, with 22 bases between. The CDR3 covers 18 residues.

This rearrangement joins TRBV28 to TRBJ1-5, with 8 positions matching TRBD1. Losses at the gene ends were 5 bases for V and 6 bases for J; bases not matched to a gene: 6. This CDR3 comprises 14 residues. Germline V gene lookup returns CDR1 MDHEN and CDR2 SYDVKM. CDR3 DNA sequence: TGTGCCAGCAGTCTCGACAGGGGCGGTCAGCCCCAGCATTTT. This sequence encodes CASSLDRGGQPQHF.

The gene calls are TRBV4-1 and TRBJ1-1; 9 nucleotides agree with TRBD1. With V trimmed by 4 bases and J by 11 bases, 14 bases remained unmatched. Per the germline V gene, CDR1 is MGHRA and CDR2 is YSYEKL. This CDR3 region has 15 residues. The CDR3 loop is CASSLNPGTGLGAFF. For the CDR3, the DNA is TGCGCCAGCAGCCTCAATCCTGGGACAGGGCTTGGGGCTTTCTTT.

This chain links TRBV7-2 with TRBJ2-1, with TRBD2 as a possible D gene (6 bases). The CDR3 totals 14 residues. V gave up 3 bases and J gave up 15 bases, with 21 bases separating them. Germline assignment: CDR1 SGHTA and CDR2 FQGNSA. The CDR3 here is CASSFGTLLPGPFF. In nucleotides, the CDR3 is TGTGCCAGCAGCTTCGGGACTCTCCTCCCAGGTCCGTTCTTC.

DNA for the CDR3: TGCGCCAGCAGCCAAGACGTCCTCCCAGCGAATGAGCAGTTCTTC. Translating gives CASSQDVLPANEQFF. V gene TRBV4-1 combines with J gene TRBJ2-1; no firm D call. The CDR3 loop spans 15 amino acids. Germline V gene lookup returns CDR1 MGHRA and CDR2 YSYEKL. Trimming removed 0 bases at V and 7 bases at J, with 13 bases between.

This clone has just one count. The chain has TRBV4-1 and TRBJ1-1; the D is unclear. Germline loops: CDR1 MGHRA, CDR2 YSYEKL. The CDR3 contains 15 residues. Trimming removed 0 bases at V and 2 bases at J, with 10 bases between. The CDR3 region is CASSQDLSFNTEAFF. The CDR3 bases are TGCGCCAGCAGCCAAGATCTCAGTTTTAACACTGAAGCTTTCTTT.

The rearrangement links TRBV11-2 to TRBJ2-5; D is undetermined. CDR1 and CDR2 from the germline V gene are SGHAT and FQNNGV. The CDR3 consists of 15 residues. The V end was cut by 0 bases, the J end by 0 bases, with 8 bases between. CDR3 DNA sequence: TGTGCCAGCAGCTTAGATGGTGTGTACCAAGAGACCCAGTACTTC. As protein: CASSLDGVYQETQYF.

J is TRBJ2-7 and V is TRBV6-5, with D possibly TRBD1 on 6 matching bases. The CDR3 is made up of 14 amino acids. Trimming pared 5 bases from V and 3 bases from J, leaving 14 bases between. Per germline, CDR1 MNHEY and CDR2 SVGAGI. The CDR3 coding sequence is TGTGCCAGCAGTCCCCCAGGCAGGGGCTACGAGCAGTACTTC. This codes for CASSPPGRGYEQYF.

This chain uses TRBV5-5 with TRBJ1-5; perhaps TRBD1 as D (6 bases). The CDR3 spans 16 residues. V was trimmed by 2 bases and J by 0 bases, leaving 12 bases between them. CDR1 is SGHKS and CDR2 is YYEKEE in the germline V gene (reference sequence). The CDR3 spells CASSFTGLDSNQPQHF. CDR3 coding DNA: TGTGCCAGCAGCTTCACAGGGCTTGATAGCAATCAGCCCCAGCATTTT.